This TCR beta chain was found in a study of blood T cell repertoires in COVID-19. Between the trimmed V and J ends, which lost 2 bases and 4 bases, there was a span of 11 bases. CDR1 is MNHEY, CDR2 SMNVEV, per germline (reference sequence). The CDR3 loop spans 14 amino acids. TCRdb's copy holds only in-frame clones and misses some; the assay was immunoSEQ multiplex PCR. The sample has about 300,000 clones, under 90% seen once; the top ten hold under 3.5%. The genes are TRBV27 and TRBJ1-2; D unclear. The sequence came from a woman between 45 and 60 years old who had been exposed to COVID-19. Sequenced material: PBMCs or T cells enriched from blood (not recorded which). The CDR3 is CASSLEEGSYGYTF. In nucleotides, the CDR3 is TGTGCCAGCAGTTTAGAAGAGGGTAGCTATGGCTACACCTTC.